The 28 T cell receptor beta chains in this list originate from one sample, sequenced in a study of blood T cell repertoires in COVID-19. Using immunoSEQ multiplex PCR, the repertoire was profiled, and TCRdb retains in-frame clones only, with some absent. The table records around 250,000 clones, over 80% of them present only once. The specimen sequenced was PBMCs or T cells enriched from blood (not recorded which). These receptor sequences come from a woman aged 40-49 years who had been exposed to COVID-19.

The genes are TRBV7-8 and TRBJ2-5, with 10 bases fitting TRBD1. CDR3 length equals 15 residues. Trimming at V came to 7 bases and at J to 4 bases, leaving 9 bases not matched to a gene. Germline lookup yields CDR1 SGHVS and CDR2 FQNEAQ. The CDR3 DNA follows: TGTGCCAGCACCCTACCGACAGGGGGCCGAGAGACCCAGTACTTC. Its protein is CASTLPTGGRETQYF.

This clone was counted only a few times. The J gene is TRBJ1-1, the V gene TRBV29-1; TRBD1 matches at 7 bases. CDR3 length: 13 amino acids. Germline lookup yields CDR1 SQVTM and CDR2 ANQGSEA. The V gene end was trimmed by 7 bases and the J gene end by 3 bases; junction bases not matched to a gene: 8. The CDR3 bases are TGCAGCGCTTCAGGGGGTTTTGACACTGAAGCTTTCTTT. Amino acid sequence: CSASGGFDTEAFF.

The chain joins TRBV2 to TRBJ2-5; 7 bases are shared with TRBD1. CDR1 and CDR2 from the germline V gene are SNHLY and FYNNEI. The CDR3 totals 14 residues. V shed 6 bases and J 5 bases; nucleotides not matched to a gene: 9. The DNA for the CDR3 is TGTGCCAGCAGCGAATCTAGGGGGCAGGAGACCCAGTACTTC. As protein: CASSESRGQETQYF.

The chain joins TRBV3-1 (or the pseudogene TRBV3-2) to TRBJ2-1; 9 bases agree with TRBD1. Germline V CDR1 and CDR2: LGHDT, YNNKEL (reference sequence). With 4 bases clipped from V and 5 bases from J, the junction kept 12 bases outside the gene matches. The CDR3 is made up of 17 amino acids. Here the CDR3 DNA reads TGTGCCAGCAGCCCAAATCGGGTGACAGGGGGGAACAATGAGCAGTTCTTC. Translation: CASSPNRVTGGNNEQFF.

The J gene is TRBJ1-1, the V gene TRBV6-2 or TRBV6-3, with 11 bases identical to TRBD1. Losses at the gene ends were 6 bases for V and 5 bases for J; bases not matched to a gene: 8. CDR3 length equals 15 residues. Germline V gene data show CDR1 as MNHEY and CDR2 as SVGEGT. CDR3 nucleotides: TGTGCCAGCAGCCCCGGGACAGGGGGAAAGACTGAAGCTTTCTTT. Residues: CASSPGTGGKTEAFF.

The V call is TRBV7-3, the J call TRBJ1-6; 8 bases map to TRBD1. The germline V gene has CDR1 SGHTA and CDR2 FQGTGA. This CDR3 is 16 amino acids long. V lost 0 bases to trimming and J lost 9 bases; unmatched junction nucleotides: 7. For the CDR3, the DNA is TGTGCCAGCAGCTTAACCGGGCGAGGGACAGGTTCACCCCTCCACTTT. Protein: CASSLTGRGTGSPLHF.

This chain joins TRBV7-2 and TRBJ1-6, with D maybe TRBD1 (5 bases). Germline V gene data show CDR1 as SGHTA and CDR2 as FQGNSA. V lost 1 base to trimming and J lost 7 bases, with 11 bases between them. The CDR3 spans 15 residues. CDR3 in amino acids: CASSLGGQGNSPLHF. CDR3 bases: TGTGCCAGCAGCTTAGGCGGCCAGGGAAATTCACCCCTCCACTTT.

The V call is TRBV19, the J call TRBJ1-2, with no clear D. Germline-derived CDR1 and CDR2 are LNHDA and SQIVND (reference sequence). The CDR3 covers 13 residues. The germline V and J ends were trimmed by 2 bases and 8 bases, with 12 bases remaining between them. In DNA form, the CDR3 reads TGTGCCAGTAGTATACCCTCCTTGGAGGGCTACACCTTC. Residues: CASSIPSLEGYTF. Variable domain in full (rest from reference TRBV19 and TRBJ1-2): DGGITQSPKYLFRKEGQNVTLSCEQNLNHDAMYWYRQDPGQGLRLIYYSQIVNDFQKGDIAEGYSVSREKKESFPLTVTSAQKNPTAFYLCASSIPSLEGYTFGSGTRLTVV.

The CDR3 region has the DNA TGTGCCAGTAGTACGAATCAGGGAGGGCACACTGAAGCTTTCTTT. It yields the protein CASSTNQGGHTEAFF. The V and J genes are TRBV19 and TRBJ1-1; D perhaps matches TRBD1 (5 bases). The germline V gene has CDR1 LNHDA and CDR2 SQIVND (reference sequence). This CDR3 contains 15 residues. Deletions cut 4 bases from V and 3 bases from J, with 15 bases between.

The rearrangement links TRBV3-1 (or the pseudogene TRBV3-2) to TRBJ1-4; a possible D gene is TRBD1 (6 bases). Germline CDR1 is LGHDT and CDR2 is YNNKEL (reference sequence). Trimming took off 2 bases at V and 7 bases at J, with 14 bases between the two ends. The CDR3 contains 15 residues. DNA of the CDR3: TGTGCCAGCAGCCAACTTACAGGGACGGGTGAAAAACTGTTTTTT. It translates to CASSQLTGTGEKLFF.

The rearrangement uses TRBV6-5 and TRBJ2-2, with D possibly TRBD1 on 6 matching bases. V shed 8 bases and J shed 5 bases, with 18 bases lying between them. This CDR3 has 15 amino acids. Germline CDR1 is MNHEY and CDR2 is SVGAGI. The CDR3 region has the DNA TGTGCCAGCCGTCATTTGACAGGTCCAACCGGGGAGCTGTTTTTT. Translating it yields CASRHLTGPTGELFF.

As regards this clone: An end of the junction does not agree with germline; a read error may underlie this. This chain joins TRBV5-1 and TRBJ1-1; 8 bases fit TRBD1. The CDR3 totals 14 residues. Germline V gives CDR1 SGHRS, CDR2 YFSETQ. CDR3 nucleotide sequence: TGTGCCAGCAGTTTATGGACAGGGAATACTGAAGCTTTCTTT. It codes for CASSLWTGNTEAFF.

The genes are TRBV7-2 and TRBJ2-3; the match to TRBD1 covers 8 bases. Trimming at V came to 5 bases and at J to 1 base, leaving 2 bases not matched to a gene. In germline, CDR1 is SGHTA, CDR2 FQGNSA. The CDR3 totals 14 residues. The CDR3 protein is CASSTTGGTDTQYF. The CDR3 region has the DNA TGTGCCAGCAGCACGACAGGGGGCACAGATACGCAGTATTTT. Supplemented by reference TRBV7-2 and TRBJ2-3, the full variable domain reads GAGVSQSPSNKVTEKGKDVELRCDPISGHTALYWYRQSLGQGLEFLIYFQGNSAPDKSGLPSDRFSAERTGGSVSTLTIQRTQQEDSAVYLCASSTTGGTDTQYFGPGTRLTVL.

Turning to this clone: Mismatch with germline at one junction end may stem from a read error. The same CDR3 arises from other DNA sequences in this sample as well. This chain connects TRBV5-1 to TRBJ2-7; TRBD1 might be the D (6 bases). The CDR3 has 14 residues. Per the germline V gene, CDR1 is SGHRS and CDR2 is YFSETQ. In DNA, the CDR3 is TGCGCCAGCAGCTTGGATGCCAGGGGTTACGAGCAATACTTC. Translating gives CASSLDARGYEQYF.

The gene calls are TRBV4-2 and TRBJ1-5; 8 bases line up with TRBD1. CDR1 LGHNA and CDR2 YNFKEQ come from the germline V gene. V gave up 3 bases and J gave up 6 bases; unmatched junction bases: 4. The CDR3 is 14 amino acids. In nucleotides, the CDR3 is TGTGCCAGCAGCCAGGGAACAGGGGGTCAGCCCCAGCATTTT. Translated, it gives CASSQGTGGQPQHF.

The chain recombines TRBV4-1 with TRBJ1-5; D is uncertain. The CDR3 extends over 16 amino acids. The V end lost 0 bases, the J end lost 2 bases, and 11 bases lay between the germline ends. CDR1 and CDR2 (germline): MGHRA, YSYEKL. The CDR3 loop is CASSQEEVSGNQPQHF. As DNA, the CDR3 is TGCGCCAGCAGCCAAGAGGAGGTTAGCGGCAATCAGCCCCAGCATTTT.

The rearrangement uses TRBV28 and TRBJ1-2; 7 bases map to TRBD1. V gave up 4 bases and J gave up 8 bases; unmatched junction bases: 7. CDR1 MDHEN and CDR2 SYDVKM come from the germline V gene. CDR3 length: 13 residues. For the CDR3, the DNA is TGTGCCAGCAGTTCTACAGGGGAAGGGGGCTACACCTTC. Translated, it gives CASSSTGEGGYTF.

The chain recombines TRBV21-1 with TRBJ1-5; TRBD1 is the table's D call, not checked against the DNA. TRBV21-1 is a pseudogene. CDR3 length: 15 residues. The CDR3 sequence is CASSKGQLSNQPQHF. CDR3 DNA: TGTGCCAGCAGCAAAGGACAGCTTAGCAATCAGCCCCAGCATTTT.

This chain links TRBV7-6 with TRBJ1-2, with 7 bases aligning to TRBD1. Per germline, CDR1 SGHVS and CDR2 FNYEAQ. CDR3 length: 17 residues. Losses at the gene ends were 1 base for V and 5 bases for J; bases not matched to a gene: 13. CDR3 residues: CASSLGPRKGASYGYTF. CDR3 DNA: TGTGCCAGCAGCTTAGGGCCCCGGAAGGGGGCAAGTTATGGCTACACCTTC.

The chain has TRBV27 and TRBJ2-2; 14 bases line up with TRBD2. Germline CDR1 is MNHEY and CDR2 is SMNVEV (reference sequence). The CDR3 sequence is 17 residues long. The J segment lost 4 bases and the V segment lost 3 bases, leaving 4 bases of the junction unmatched. CDR3 DNA: TGTGCCAGCAGTTTCTTGACTAGCGGGGGGGTCACCGGGGAGCTGTTTTTT. Translation gives CASSFLTSGGVTGELFF.

The rearrangement uses TRBV28 and TRBJ1-6; 7 bases line up with TRBD1. Germline lookup yields CDR1 MDHEN and CDR2 SYDVKM. CDR3 length equals 13 residues. J was trimmed by 5 bases and V by 7 bases; bases with no gene match: 2. CDR3 in amino acids: CASTGQDNSPLHF. The CDR3 DNA is TGTGCCAGCACTGGACAGGATAATTCACCCCTCCACTTT. Looking up the rest from reference TRBV28 and TRBJ1-6 gives the full variable domain: DVKVTQSSRYLVKRTGEKVFLECVQDMDHENMFWYRQDPGLGLRLIYFSYDVKMKEKGDIPEGYSVSREKKERFSLILESASTNQTSMYLCASTGQDNSPLHFGNGTRLTVT.

Here the CDR3 DNA reads TGTGCCAGCAGCTTGCAAGCCATGTCCGAGCAGTACTTC. This encodes CASSLQAMSEQYF. The chain carries TRBV7-3 and TRBJ2-7; D not certain. The CDR3 length is 13 residues. CDR1 and CDR2 from the germline V gene are SGHTA and FQGTGA. V lost 3 bases to trimming and J lost 6 bases, with 12 bases between them. The full variable domain, rest sourced from reference TRBV7-3 and TRBJ2-7, is GAGVSQTPSNKVTEKGKYVELRCDPISGHTALYWYRQSLGQGPEFLIYFQGTGAADDSGLPNDRFFAVRPEGSVSTLKIQRTERGDSAVYLCASSLQAMSEQYFGPGTRLTVT.

The chain joins TRBV19 to TRBJ1-2, with D unresolved. Trimming cost V 5 bases and J 4 bases, with 5 bases left between them. Germline V lookup: CDR1 LNHDA, CDR2 SQIVND (reference sequence). CDR3 length: 11 amino acids. CDR3 sequence reads: CASSHSYGYTF. CDR3 DNA sequence: TGTGCCAGTAGTCATTCCTATGGCTACACCTTC.

This clone was counted between two and nine times. The V and J genes are TRBV6-5 and TRBJ2-5; the match to TRBD1 covers 7 bases. Germline lookup yields CDR1 MNHEY and CDR2 SVGAGI. The CDR3 spans 16 residues. Unmatched junction bases numbered 9, after V lost 2 bases and J lost 3 bases. The CDR3 is CASSYHTSDREETQYF. CDR3 DNA sequence: TGTGCCAGCAGTTACCACACCTCAGACAGGGAAGAGACCCAGTACTTC.

The chain couples TRBV7-9 to TRBJ2-5, with 10 positions matching TRBD1. The germline CDR1 and CDR2 sequences are SEHNR and FQNEAQ (reference sequence). V shed 5 bases, J shed 5 bases, and the junction held 5 bases outside the gene matches. The CDR3 loop spans 14 amino acids. This chain's CDR3 is CASSPTGGDETQYF. The CDR3 DNA reads TGTGCCAGCAGCCCGACAGGGGGCGACGAGACCCAGTACTTC.

The chain couples TRBV14 to TRBJ1-2, with a possible D match to TRBD1 (6 bases). This CDR3 is 14 amino acids long. V lost 0 bases and J lost 5, with 10 bases in between. CDR1 SGHDN and CDR2 FVKESK come from the germline V gene. The CDR3 DNA sequence: TGTGCCAGCAGCCAAGACAGGGGTTGGTATGGCTACACCTTC. Translation gives CASSQDRGWYGYTF. The full variable domain, with the rest looked up from reference TRBV14 and TRBJ1-2, is EAGVTQFPSHSVIEKGQTVTLRCDPISGHDNLYWYRRVMGKEIKFLLHFVKESKQDESGMPNNRFLAERTGGTYSTLKVQPAELEDSGVYFCASSQDRGWYGYTFGSGTRLTVV.

V is TRBV4-1 and J is TRBJ1-1; tentatively, D is TRBD1 (5 bases). Germline CDR1 MGHRA, CDR2 YSYEKL. Trimming stripped 3 bases from V and 4 bases from J, with 15 bases between. This CDR3 spans 15 amino acids. The CDR3 DNA is TGCGCCAGCAGCCATCGGAACGCCGGGGGCACTGAAGCTTTCTTT. Its protein product is CASSHRNAGGTEAFF.

This clone turned up a few times. CDR3 protein: CASRKVGADEQYV. CDR3 coding DNA: TGTGCCAGCAGGAAAGTAGGGGCGGACGAGCAGTACGTC. The rearrangement uses TRBV12-3 or TRBV12-4 and TRBJ2-7; perhaps TRBD1 as D (5 bases). The V end lost 6 bases, the J end lost 5 bases, and 14 bases lay between the germline ends. The CDR3 spans 13 residues.